This T cell receptor (beta chain) was observed in a study of T cell responses to AZD1222 COVID-19 vaccine. General study points: Spike-specific TCR repertoires showed rising breadth and depth after two AZD1222 doses. Donors, mostly white British, included more females; clonal diversity was possibly underestimated. Repertoires in all cases were sampled only once the peak T cell response had passed.

The length of the CDR3 is 18 residues. Deletions cut 1 base from V and 8 bases from J, with 27 bases between. Germline loops: CDR1 SGHRS, CDR2 YFSETQ. Samples with a second dose at about 4 or about 12 weeks were pooled together. Comment on this clone: Its target is not known.

Some clones are missing from TCRdb's copy, which holds only in-frame ones; the method was immunoSEQ multiplex PCR. The table includes more than 110,000 clones, about 91% detected once. The source is an adult who received the AZD1222 COVID-19 vaccine. The chain is built from TRBV5-1 and TRBJ1-2, with TRBD1 as a possible D gene (5 bases). This specimen consisted of peripheral blood, obtained 28 days after the second AZD1222 dose. This CDR3 reads CASSLTGGPRPSLKGYTF. The CDR3 DNA reads TGCGCCAGCAGCTTGACGGGGGGTCCGAGACCTTCTCTAAAGGGCTACACCTTC.